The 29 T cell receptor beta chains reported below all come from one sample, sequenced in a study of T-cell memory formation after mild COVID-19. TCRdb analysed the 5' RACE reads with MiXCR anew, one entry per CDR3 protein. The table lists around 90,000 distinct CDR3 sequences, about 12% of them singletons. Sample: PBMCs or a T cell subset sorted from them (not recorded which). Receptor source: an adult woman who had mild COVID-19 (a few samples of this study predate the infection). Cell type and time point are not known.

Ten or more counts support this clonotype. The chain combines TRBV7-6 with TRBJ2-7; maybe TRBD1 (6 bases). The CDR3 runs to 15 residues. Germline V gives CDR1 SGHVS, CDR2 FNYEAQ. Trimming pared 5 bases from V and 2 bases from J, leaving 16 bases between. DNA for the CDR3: TGTGCCAGCAGCGAGGGACCTGGACAGACCTACGAGCAGTACTTC. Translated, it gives CASSEGPGQTYEQYF.

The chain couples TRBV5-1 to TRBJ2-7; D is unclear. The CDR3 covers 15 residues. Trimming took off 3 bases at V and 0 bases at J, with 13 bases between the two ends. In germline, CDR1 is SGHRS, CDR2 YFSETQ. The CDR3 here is CASSSGSVPSYEQYF. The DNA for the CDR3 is TGCGCCAGCAGCTCGGGCAGCGTACCCTCCTACGAGCAGTACTTC.

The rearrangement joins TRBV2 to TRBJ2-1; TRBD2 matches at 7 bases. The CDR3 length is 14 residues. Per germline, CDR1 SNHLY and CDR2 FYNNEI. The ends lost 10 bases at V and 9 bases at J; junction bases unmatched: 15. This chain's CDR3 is CANIRRLARAEQFF. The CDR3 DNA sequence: TGTGCCAACATCCGTAGACTAGCTAGGGCTGAGCAGTTCTTC.

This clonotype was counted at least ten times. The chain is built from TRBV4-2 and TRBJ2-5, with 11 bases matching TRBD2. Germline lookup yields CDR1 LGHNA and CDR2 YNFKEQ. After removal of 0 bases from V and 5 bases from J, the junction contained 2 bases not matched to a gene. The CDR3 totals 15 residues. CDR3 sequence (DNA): TGTGCCAGCAGCCAAGATCCTAGCGGGAGGGAGACCCAGTACTTC. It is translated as CASSQDPSGRETQYF.

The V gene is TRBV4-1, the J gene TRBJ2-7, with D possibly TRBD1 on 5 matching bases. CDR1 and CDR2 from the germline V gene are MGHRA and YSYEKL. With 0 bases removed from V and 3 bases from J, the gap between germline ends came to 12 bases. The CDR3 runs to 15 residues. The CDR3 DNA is TGCGCCAGCAGCCAAGATTGGGCAGGGCACTACGAGCAGTACTTC. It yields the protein CASSQDWAGHYEQYF.

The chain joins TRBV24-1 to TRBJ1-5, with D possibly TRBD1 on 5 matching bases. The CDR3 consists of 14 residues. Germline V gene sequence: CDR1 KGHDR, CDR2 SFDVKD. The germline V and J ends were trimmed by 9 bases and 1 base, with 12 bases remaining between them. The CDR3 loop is CATGPGRSNQPQHF. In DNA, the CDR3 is TGTGCCACCGGCCCGGGACGGAGCAATCAGCCCCAGCATTTT.

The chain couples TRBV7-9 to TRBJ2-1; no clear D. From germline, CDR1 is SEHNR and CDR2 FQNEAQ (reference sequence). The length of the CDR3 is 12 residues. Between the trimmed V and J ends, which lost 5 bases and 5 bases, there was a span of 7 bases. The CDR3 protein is CASSPRNNEQFF. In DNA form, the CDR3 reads TGTGCCAGCAGCCCCAGGAACAATGAGCAGTTCTTC. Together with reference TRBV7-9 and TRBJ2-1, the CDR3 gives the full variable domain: DTGVSQNPRHKITKRGQNVTFRCDPISEHNRLYWYRQTLGQGPEFLTYFQNEAQLEKSRLLSDRFSAERPKGSFSTLEIQRTEQGDSAMYLCASSPRNNEQFFGPGTRLTVL.

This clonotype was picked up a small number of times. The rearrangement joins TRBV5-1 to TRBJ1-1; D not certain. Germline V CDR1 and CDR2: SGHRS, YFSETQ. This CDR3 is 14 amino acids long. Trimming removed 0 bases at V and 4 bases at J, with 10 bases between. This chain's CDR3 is CASSLDILGTEAFF. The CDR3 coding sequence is TGCGCCAGCAGCTTGGATATATTAGGCACTGAAGCTTTCTTT.

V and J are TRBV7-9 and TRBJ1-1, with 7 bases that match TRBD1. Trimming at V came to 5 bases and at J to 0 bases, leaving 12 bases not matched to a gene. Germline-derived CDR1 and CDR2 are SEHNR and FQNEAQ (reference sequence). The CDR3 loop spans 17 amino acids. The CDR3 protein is CASSPPDRLFMNTEAFF. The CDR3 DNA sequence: TGTGCCAGCAGCCCCCCGGACAGGTTATTTATGAACACTGAAGCTTTCTTT.

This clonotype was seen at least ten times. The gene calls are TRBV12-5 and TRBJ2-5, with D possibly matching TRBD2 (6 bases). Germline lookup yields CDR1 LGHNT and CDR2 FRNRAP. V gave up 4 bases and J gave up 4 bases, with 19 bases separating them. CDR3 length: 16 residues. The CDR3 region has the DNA TGTGCTAGTGGTTACGGTTTGCGGGGAGTTGGAGAGACCCAGTACTTC. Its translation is CASGYGLRGVGETQYF. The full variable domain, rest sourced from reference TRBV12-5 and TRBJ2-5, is DARVTQTPRHKVTEMGQEVTMRCQPILGHNTVFWYRQTMMQGLELLAYFRNRAPLDDSGMPKDRFSAEMPDATLATLKIQPSEPRDSAVYFCASGYGLRGVGETQYFGPGTRLLVL.

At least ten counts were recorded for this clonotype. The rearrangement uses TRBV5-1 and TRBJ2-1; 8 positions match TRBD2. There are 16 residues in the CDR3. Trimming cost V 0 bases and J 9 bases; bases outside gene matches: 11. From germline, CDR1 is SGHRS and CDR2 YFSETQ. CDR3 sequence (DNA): TGCGCCAGCAGCTTGGGGTATAAGCGGGAGAGCGGTGAGCAGTTCTTC. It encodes CASSLGYKRESGEQFF.

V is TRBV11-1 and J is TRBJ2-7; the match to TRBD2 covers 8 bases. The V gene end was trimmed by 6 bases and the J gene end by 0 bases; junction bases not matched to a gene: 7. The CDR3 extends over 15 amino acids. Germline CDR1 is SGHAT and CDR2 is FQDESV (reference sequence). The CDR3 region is CASSTTSGSSYEQYF. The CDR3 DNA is TGTGCCAGCAGTACTACTAGCGGTAGCTCCTACGAGCAGTACTTC.

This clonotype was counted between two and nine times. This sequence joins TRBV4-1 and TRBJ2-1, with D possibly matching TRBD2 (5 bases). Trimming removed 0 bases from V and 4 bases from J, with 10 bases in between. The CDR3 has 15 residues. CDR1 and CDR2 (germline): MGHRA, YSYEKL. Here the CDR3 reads CASSQEAPGYNEQFF. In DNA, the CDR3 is TGCGCCAGCAGCCAAGAGGCCCCGGGGTACAATGAGCAGTTCTTC.

The CDR3 nucleotides are TGTGCCAGCAGCGTGGGCACTAACTATGGCTACACCTTC. Translating it yields CASSVGTNYGYTF. This chain connects TRBV13 to TRBJ1-2; no clear D. Germline-derived CDR1 and CDR2 are PRHDT and FYEKMQ (reference sequence). This CDR3 is 13 amino acids long. V lost 5 bases to trimming and J lost 0 bases, with 7 bases between them.

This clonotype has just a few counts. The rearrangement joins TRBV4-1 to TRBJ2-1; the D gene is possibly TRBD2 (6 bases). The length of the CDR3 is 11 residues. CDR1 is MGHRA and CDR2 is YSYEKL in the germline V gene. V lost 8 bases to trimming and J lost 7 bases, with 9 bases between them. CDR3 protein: CASLSGNEQFF. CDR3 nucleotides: TGCGCCAGCCTCAGCGGGAATGAGCAGTTCTTC.

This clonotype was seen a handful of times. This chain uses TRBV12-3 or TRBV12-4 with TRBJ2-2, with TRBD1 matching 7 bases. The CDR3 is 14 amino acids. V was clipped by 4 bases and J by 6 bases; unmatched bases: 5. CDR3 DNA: TGTGCCAGCAGTTACAGGGGAGTCCCCGGGGAGCTGTTTTTT. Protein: CASSYRGVPGELFF.

CDR3 loop: CASSQEGVGYGYTF. In nucleotides, the CDR3 is TGCGCCAGCAGCCAAGAAGGGGTAGGCTATGGCTACACCTTC. V usage is TRBV4-1 and J usage is TRBJ1-2, with a possible D match to TRBD1 (5 bases). CDR3 length equals 14 residues. V was pared by 0 bases and J by 4 bases, with 9 bases between. Germline CDR1 is MGHRA and CDR2 is YSYEKL.

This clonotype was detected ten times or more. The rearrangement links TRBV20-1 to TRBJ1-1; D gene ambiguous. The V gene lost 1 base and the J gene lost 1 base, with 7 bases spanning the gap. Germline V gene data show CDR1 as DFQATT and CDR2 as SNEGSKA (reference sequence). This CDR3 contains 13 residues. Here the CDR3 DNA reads TGCAGTGCTAGAGCCCAGCCGAACACTGAAGCTTTCTTT. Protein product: CSARAQPNTEAFF.

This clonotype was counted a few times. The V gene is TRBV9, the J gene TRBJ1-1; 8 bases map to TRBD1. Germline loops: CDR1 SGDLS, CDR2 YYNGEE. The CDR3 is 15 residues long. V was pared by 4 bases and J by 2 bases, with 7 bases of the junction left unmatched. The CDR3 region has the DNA TGTGCCAGCAGCACTCGCAGGGGGCAAAACACTGAAGCTTTCTTT. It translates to CASSTRRGQNTEAFF.

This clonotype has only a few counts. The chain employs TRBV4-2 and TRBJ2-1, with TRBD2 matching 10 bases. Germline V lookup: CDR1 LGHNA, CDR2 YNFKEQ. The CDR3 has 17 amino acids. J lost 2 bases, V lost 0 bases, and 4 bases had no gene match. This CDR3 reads CASSQETSGKPYNEQFF. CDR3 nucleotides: TGTGCCAGCAGCCAAGAAACTAGCGGGAAACCCTACAATGAGCAGTTCTTC.

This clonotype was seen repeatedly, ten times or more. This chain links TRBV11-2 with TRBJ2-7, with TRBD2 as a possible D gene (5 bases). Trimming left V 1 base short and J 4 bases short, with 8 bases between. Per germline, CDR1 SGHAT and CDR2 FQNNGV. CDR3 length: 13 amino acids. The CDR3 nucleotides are TGTGCCAGCAGCTTAGGAGGCGGGTACGAGCAGTACTTC. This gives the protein CASSLGGGYEQYF.

The CDR3 sequence is CASSLGAVIGVSLDTQYF. The DNA of the CDR3 is TGTGCCAGCAGCTTGGGAGCCGTGATCGGGGTTTCTTTGGATACGCAGTATTTT. The chain uses TRBV5-8 and TRBJ2-3, with a weak D call TRBD2 (5 bases). Trimming took off 0 bases at V and 6 bases at J, with 23 bases between the two ends. The germline V gene has CDR1 SGHTS and CDR2 YDEGEE. The CDR3 is 18 amino acids.

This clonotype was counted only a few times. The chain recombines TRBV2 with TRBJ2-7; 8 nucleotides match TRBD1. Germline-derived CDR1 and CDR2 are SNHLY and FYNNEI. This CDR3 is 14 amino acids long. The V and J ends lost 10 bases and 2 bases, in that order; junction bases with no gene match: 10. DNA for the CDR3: TGTGCCACCCAAGACAGGACAGGGACCTACGAGCAGTACTTC. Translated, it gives CATQDRTGTYEQYF. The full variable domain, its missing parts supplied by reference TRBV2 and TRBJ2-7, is EPEVTQTPSHQVTQMGQEVILRCVPISNHLYFYWYRQILGQKVEFLVSFYNNEISEKSEIFDDQFSVERPDGSNFTLKIRSTKLEDSAMYFCATQDRTGTYEQYFGPGTRLTVT.

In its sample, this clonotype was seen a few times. The CDR3 sequence: CASSSTSGFRGSYNEQFF. CDR3 nucleotide sequence: TGCGCCAGCAGCTCGACTAGCGGCTTTAGGGGTTCCTACAATGAGCAGTTCTTC. The V gene is TRBV5-1, the J gene TRBJ2-1, with 9 bases lining up with TRBD2. The CDR3 length is 18 residues. Trimming at V came to 3 bases and at J to 1 base, leaving 11 bases not matched to a gene. CDR1 and CDR2 (germline): SGHRS, YFSETQ.

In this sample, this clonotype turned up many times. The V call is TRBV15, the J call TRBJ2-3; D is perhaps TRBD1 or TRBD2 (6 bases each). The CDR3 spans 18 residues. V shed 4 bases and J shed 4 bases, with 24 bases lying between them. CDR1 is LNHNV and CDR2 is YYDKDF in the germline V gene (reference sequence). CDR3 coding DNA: TGTGCCACCAGCACCTCCTTAGGGGGGTTGCTCGTTGCAGATACGCAGTATTTT. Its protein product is CATSTSLGGLLVADTQYF.

This CDR3 reads CASQTGRTGYEQYF. The CDR3 DNA reads as TGTGCCAGCCAGACAGGACGGACAGGGTACGAGCAGTACTTC. This chain connects TRBV5-6 to TRBJ2-7, with 8 positions matching TRBD1. The CDR3 consists of 14 residues. Germline values: CDR1 SGHDT, CDR2 YYEEEE. V lost 7 bases to trimming and J lost 4 bases; unmatched junction nucleotides: 10.

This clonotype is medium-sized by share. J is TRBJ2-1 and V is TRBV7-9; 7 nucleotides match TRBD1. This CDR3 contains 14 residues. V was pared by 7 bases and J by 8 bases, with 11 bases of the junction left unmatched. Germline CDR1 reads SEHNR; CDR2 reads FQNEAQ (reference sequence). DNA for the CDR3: TGTGCCAGCACCCTCGTGACAGGGATCGATGAGCAGTTCTTC. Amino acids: CASTLVTGIDEQFF.

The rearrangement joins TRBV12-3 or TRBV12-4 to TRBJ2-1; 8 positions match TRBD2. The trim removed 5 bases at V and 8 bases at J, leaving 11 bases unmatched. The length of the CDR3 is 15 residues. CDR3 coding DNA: TGTGCCAGCAGTCCAGGGGTTAGCGGGAACGATGAGCAGTTCTTC. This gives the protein CASSPGVSGNDEQFF.

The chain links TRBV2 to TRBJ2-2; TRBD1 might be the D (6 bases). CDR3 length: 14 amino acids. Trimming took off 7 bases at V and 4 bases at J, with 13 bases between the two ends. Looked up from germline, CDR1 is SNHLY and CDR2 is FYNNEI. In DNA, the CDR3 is TGTGCCAGCATCCGACAGGACAGCACCGGGGAGCTGTTTTTT. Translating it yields CASIRQDSTGELFF.